The clone carrying this T cell receptor (beta chain) was observed at least ten times. Antigen: not known. The junction departs from germline at one end; a sequencing error may be responsible. The data were taken from a study of breast tumors, draining lymph nodes, adjacent tissues. This CDR3 region has 16 residues. Germline CDR1 reads SGHVS; CDR2 reads FQNEAQ. Using its own MiXCR run on the multiplex PCR reads, TCRdb lists one record per CDR3 protein. The sample gives approximately 230,000 distinct CDR3 sequences, less than 40% of which show up once; about 3.3% is in the top ten. Samples came from axillary lymph nodes draining the breast cancer. Overall study findings and caveats: Luminal-like breast cancer showed significantly greater tumor-nontumor repertoire similarity than basal-like breast cancer did. That most tumor T cells come from lymph nodes remained unproven. Compared with lymph nodes, tumors were less diverse; compared with nontumor tissue, more. Findings are consistent with lymph node origin and intratumoral expansion of most tumor T cells.

The rearrangement links TRBV7-8 to TRBJ1-3; D unresolved. The source is a female donor with breast cancer. Some clones in this sample may be carry-over from other donors' samples. Material: axillary lymph node tissue. The CDR3 loop reads CASSLPARFRGNTTYF. The CDR3 region has the DNA TGTGCCAGCAGCTTGCCCGCCAGATTCCGTGGAAACACCACATATTTT.